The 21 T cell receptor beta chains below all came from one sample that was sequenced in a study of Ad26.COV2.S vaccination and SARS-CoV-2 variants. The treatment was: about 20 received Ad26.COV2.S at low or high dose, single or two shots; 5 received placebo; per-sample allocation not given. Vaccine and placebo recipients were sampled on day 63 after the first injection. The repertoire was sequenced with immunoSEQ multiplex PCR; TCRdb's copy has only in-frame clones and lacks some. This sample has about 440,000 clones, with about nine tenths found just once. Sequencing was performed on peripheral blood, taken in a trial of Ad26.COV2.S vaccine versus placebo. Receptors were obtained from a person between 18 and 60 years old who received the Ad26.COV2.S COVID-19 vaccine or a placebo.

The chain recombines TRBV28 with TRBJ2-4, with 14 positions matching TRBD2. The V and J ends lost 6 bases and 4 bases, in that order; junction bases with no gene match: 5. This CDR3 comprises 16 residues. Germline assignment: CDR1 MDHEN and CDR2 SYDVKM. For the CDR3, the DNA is TGTGCCAGCAGCGGGACTAGCGGGAGTACGAAAAACATTCAGTACTTC. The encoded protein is CASSGTSGSTKNIQYF.

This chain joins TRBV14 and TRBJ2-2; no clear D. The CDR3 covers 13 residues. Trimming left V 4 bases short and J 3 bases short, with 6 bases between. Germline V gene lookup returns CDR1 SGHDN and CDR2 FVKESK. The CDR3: CASSPFYTGELFF. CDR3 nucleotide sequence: TGTGCCAGCAGCCCGTTCTACACCGGGGAGCTGTTTTTT.

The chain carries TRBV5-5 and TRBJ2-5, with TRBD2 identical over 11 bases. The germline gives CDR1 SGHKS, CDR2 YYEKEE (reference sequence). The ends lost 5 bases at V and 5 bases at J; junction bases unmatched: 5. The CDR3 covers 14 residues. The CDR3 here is CASSSRTSGETQYF. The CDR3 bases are TGTGCCAGCAGTTCGAGGACTAGCGGGGAGACCCAGTACTTC.

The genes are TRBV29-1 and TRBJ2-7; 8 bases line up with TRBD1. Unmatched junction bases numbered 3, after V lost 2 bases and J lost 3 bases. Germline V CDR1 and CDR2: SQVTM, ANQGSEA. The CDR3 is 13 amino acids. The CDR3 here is CSVESTGDYEQYF. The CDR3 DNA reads TGCAGCGTTGAATCGACAGGGGACTACGAGCAGTACTTC.

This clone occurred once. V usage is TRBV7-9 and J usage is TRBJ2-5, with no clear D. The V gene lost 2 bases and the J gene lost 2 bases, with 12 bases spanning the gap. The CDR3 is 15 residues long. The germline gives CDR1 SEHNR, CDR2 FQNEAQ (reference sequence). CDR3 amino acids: CASSLLRLGQETQYF. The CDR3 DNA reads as TGTGCCAGCAGCTTACTACGGTTGGGGCAAGAGACCCAGTACTTC.

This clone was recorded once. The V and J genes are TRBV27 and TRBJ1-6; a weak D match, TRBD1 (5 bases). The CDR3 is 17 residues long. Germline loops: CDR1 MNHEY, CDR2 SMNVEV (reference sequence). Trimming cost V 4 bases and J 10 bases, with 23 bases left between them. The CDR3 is CASSSFQGSRAGSPLHF. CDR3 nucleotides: TGTGCCAGCAGTTCGTTCCAGGGTTCGCGCGCGGGATCACCCCTCCACTTT.

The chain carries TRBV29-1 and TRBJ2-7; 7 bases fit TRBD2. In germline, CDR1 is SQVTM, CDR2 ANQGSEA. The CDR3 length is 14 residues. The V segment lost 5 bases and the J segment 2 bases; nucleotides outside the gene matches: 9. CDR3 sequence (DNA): TGCAGCGTTACGCACTACAGCGGGACCTACGAGCAGTACTTC. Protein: CSVTHYSGTYEQYF.

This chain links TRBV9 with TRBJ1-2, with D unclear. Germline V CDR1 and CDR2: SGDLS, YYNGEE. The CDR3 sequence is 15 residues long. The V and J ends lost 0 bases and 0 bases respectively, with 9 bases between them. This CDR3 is CASSVGYRANYGYTF. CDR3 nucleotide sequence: TGTGCCAGCAGCGTAGGGTATAGAGCTAACTATGGCTACACCTTC.

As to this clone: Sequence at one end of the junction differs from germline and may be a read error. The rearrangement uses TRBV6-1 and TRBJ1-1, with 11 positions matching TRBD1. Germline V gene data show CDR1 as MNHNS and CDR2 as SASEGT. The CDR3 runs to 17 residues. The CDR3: CASREGGTGGMYTEAFF. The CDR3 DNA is TGTGCCAGCAGGGAAGGAGGGACAGGGGGGATGTACACTGAAGCTTTCTTT.

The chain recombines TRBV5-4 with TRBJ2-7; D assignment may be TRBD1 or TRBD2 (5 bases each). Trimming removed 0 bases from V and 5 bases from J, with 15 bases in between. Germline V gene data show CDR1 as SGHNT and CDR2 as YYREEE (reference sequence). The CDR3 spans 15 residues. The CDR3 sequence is CASSLGGRAGDEQYF. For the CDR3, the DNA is TGTGCCAGCAGCTTGGGCGGCAGGGCCGGGGACGAGCAGTACTTC.

The CDR3 nucleotides are TGTGCCAGCAGTTTGGACCGGAGCTCCTACGAGCAGTACTTC. Encoded protein: CASSLDRSSYEQYF. The chain links TRBV6-2 or TRBV6-3 to TRBJ2-7; D unclear. CDR1 is MNHEY, CDR2 SVGEGT, per germline. Trimming stripped 4 bases from V and 0 bases from J, with 10 bases between. This CDR3 is 14 amino acids long.

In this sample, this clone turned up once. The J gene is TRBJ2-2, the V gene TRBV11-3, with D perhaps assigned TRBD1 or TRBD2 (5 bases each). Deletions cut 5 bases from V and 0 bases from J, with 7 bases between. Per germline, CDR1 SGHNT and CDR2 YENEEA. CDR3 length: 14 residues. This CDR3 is CASSVGPNTGELFF. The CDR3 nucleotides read TGTGCCAGCAGCGTGGGACCGAACACCGGGGAGCTGTTTTTT.

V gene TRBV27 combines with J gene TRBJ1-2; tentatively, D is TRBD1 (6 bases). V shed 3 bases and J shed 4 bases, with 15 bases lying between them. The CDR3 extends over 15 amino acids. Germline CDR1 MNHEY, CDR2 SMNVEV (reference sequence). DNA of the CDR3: TGTGCCAGCAGTTTTGACAGGTCGGACCCCTATGGCTACACCTTC. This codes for CASSFDRSDPYGYTF.

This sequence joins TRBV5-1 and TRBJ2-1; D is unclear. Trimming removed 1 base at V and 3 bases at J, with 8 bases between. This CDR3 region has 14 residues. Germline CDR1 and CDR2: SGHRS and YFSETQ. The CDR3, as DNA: TGCGCCAGCAGCTTGAGCTCAAACTACAATGAGCAGTTCTTC. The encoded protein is CASSLSSNYNEQFF.

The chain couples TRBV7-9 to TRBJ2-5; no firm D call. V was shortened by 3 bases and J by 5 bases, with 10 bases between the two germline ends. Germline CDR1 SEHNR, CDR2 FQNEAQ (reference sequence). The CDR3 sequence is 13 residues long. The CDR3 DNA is TGTGCCAGCAGCTTTGGCAGTGCGGAGACCCAGTACTTC. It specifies CASSFGSAETQYF.

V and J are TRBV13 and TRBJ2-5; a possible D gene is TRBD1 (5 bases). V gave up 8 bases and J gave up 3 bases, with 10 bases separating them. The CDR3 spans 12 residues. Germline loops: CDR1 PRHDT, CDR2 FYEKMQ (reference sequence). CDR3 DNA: TGTGCCAGCTCCGAAGGGGAAGAGACCCAGTACTTC. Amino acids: CASSEGEETQYF. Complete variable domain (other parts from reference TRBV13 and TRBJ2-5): AAGVIQSPRHLIKEKRETATLKCYPIPRHDTVYWYQQGPGQDPQFLISFYEKMQSDKGSIPDRFSAQQFSDYHSELNMSSLELGDSALYFCASSEGEETQYFGPGTRLLVL.

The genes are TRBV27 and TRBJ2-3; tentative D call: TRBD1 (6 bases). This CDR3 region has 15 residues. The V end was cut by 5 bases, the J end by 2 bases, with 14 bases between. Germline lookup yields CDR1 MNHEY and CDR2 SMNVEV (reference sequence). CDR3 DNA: TGTGCCAGCAGTCCTGACAGGCTTTACACAGATACGCAGTATTTT. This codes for CASSPDRLYTDTQYF.

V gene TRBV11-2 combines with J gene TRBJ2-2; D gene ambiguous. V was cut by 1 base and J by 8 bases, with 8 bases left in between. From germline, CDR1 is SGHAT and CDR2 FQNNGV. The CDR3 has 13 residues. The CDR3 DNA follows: TGTGCCAGCAGCTTAGTGGGGTCTGGGGAGCTGTTTTTT. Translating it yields CASSLVGSGELFF. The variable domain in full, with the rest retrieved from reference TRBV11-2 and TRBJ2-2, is EAGVAQSPRYKIIEKRQSVAFWCNPISGHATLYWYQQILGQGPKLLIQFQNNGVVDDSQLPKDRFSAERLKGVDSTLKIQPAKLEDSAVYLCASSLVGSGELFFGEGSRLTVL.

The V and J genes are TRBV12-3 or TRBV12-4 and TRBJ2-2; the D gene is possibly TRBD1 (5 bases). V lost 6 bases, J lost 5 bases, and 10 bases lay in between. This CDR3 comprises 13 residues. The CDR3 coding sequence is TGTGCCAGCAGCGACAGTGGGACCGGGGAGCTGTTTTTT. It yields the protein CASSDSGTGELFF.

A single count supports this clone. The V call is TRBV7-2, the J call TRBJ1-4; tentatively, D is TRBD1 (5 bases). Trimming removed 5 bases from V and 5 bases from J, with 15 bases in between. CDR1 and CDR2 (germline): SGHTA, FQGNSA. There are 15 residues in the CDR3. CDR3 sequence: CASSRTGSQNEKLFF. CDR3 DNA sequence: TGTGCCAGCAGCCGCACAGGTAGCCAAAATGAAAAACTGTTTTTT.

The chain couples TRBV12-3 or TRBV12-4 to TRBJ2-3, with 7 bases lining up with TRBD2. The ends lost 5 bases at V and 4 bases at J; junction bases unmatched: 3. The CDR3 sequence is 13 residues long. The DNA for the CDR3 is TGTGCCAGCAGTCTTACTAGCGCAGATACGCAGTATTTT. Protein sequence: CASSLTSADTQYF.